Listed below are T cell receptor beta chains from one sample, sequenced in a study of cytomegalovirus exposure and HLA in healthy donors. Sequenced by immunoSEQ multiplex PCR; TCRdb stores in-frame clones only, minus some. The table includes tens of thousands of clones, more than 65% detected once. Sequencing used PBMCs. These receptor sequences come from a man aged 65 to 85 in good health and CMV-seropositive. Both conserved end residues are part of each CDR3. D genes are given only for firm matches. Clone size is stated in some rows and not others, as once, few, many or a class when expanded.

CDR3 DNA: TGCGCCAGCAGTGGTGGGGCCGGTGAGCAGTTCTTC
CDR3 protein: CASSGGAGEQFF
D gene: .
clone size: .
J gene: TRBJ2-1
V gene: TRBV10-1

CDR3 DNA: TGTGCCAGCAGTTACTCGACAGGGGGCGTCTATGGCTACACCTTC
CDR3 protein: CASSYSTGGVYGYTF
D gene: TRBD1
clone size: .
J gene: TRBJ1-2
V gene: TRBV6-5

CDR3 DNA: TGTGCCAGCAGCTTAGGTTTGTCCGGGAACACCGGGGAGCTGTTTTTT
CDR3 protein: CASSLGLSGNTGELFF
D gene: .
clone size: .
J gene: TRBJ2-2
V gene: TRBV7-9

CDR3 DNA: TGTGCCAGCAGCTTAGGACAGGGGGAAAATGAAAAACTGTTTTTT
CDR3 protein: CASSLGQGENEKLFF
D gene: TRBD1
clone size: .
J gene: TRBJ1-4
V gene: TRBV7-9

CDR3 DNA: TGTGCCAGCAGTTCAGGGACTAGCGGGTACAATGAGCAGTTCTTC
CDR3 protein: CASSSGTSGYNEQFF
D gene: TRBD2
clone size: once
J gene: TRBJ2-1
V gene: TRBV2

CDR3 DNA: TGTGCCAGCAGCTTGGGGCTCCAGGGCACTGAAGCTTTCTTT
CDR3 protein: CASSLGLQGTEAFF
D gene: .
clone size: .
J gene: TRBJ1-1
V gene: TRBV5-6

CDR3 DNA: TGTGCCAGCAGCAGACAAGAGCAAGAGACCCAGTACTTC
CDR3 protein: CASSRQEQETQYF
D gene: .
clone size: .
J gene: TRBJ2-5
V gene: TRBV6-5

CDR3 DNA: TGTGCCAGCAGCCCTCGACAGGGGAAAAACACCGGGGAGCTGTTTTTT
CDR3 protein: CASSPRQGKNTGELFF
D gene: TRBD1
clone size: .
J gene: TRBJ2-2
V gene: TRBV11-3

CDR3 DNA: TGTGCCAGCAGCCCGAAGGGGGCTGGGTACAATGAGCAGTTCTTC
CDR3 protein: CASSPKGAGYNEQFF
D gene: TRBD1
clone size: .
J gene: TRBJ2-1
V gene: TRBV7-7

CDR3 DNA: TGTGCCAGCAGCTTAGGGGACAGGACTGTTGACGAGCAGTACTTC
CDR3 protein: CASSLGDRTVDEQYF
D gene: TRBD1
clone size: .
J gene: TRBJ2-7
V gene: TRBV7-6

CDR3 DNA: TGTGCCATCAGTGAGTCCCCAGGGGGCGAGGCCCCCGGGGAGCTGTTTTTT
CDR3 protein: CAISESPGGEAPGELFF
D gene: TRBD1
clone size: .
J gene: TRBJ2-2
V gene: TRBV10-3

CDR3 DNA: TGTGCCAGTAGTGGCCGGGACAGGGGTACAGAAGCTTTCTTT
CDR3 protein: CASSGRDRGTEAFF
D gene: TRBD1
clone size: .
J gene: TRBJ1-1
V gene: TRBV19

CDR3 DNA: TGTGCCAGCAGGGAGCGGGCAGGCCTGGAGACCCAGTACTTC
CDR3 protein: CASRERAGLETQYF
D gene: .
clone size: .
J gene: TRBJ2-5
V gene: TRBV6-6

CDR3 DNA: TGTGCCAGCTATGGGAGAGGGGGCGATCGAGAGACCCAGTACTTC
CDR3 protein: CASYGRGGDRETQYF
D gene: TRBD1
clone size: .
J gene: TRBJ2-5
V gene: TRBV6-6

CDR3 DNA: TGTGCCATCAGTGACCGTTCCAATCAGCCCCAGCATTTT
CDR3 protein: CAISDRSNQPQHF
D gene: .
clone size: .
J gene: TRBJ1-5
V gene: TRBV10-3

CDR3 DNA: TGTGCCGGTAAACGCGGGGAGATCACAGATACGCAGTATTTT
CDR3 protein: CAGKRGEITDTQYF
D gene: .
clone size: few
J gene: TRBJ2-3
V gene: TRBV10-3

CDR3 DNA: TGTGCCAGCAGTTTAACCGGGGCCTACAATGAGCAGTTCTTC
CDR3 protein: CASSLTGAYNEQFF
D gene: .
clone size: .
J gene: TRBJ2-1
V gene: TRBV28

CDR3 DNA: TGTGCCAGCAGCGTAGCCGGACTAGACTACAATGAGCAGTTCTTC
CDR3 protein: CASSVAGLDYNEQFF
D gene: TRBD2
clone size: .
J gene: TRBJ2-1
V gene: TRBV9

CDR3 DNA: TGTGCCAGTAGCCGAGGGCAGGGGAAGGGATCCTACGAGCAGTACTTC
CDR3 protein: CASSRGQGKGSYEQYF
D gene: .
clone size: .
J gene: TRBJ2-7
V gene: TRBV19

CDR3 DNA: TGTGCCAGCAGTACCGGGACAGGGGGATACGAGCAGTACTTC
CDR3 protein: CASSTGTGGYEQYF
D gene: TRBD1
clone size: .
J gene: TRBJ2-7
V gene: TRBV27

CDR3 DNA: TGTGCCAGTAGTGACAGGGTGGTCACTGAAGCTTTCTTT
CDR3 protein: CASSDRVVTEAFF
D gene: TRBD1
clone size: few
J gene: TRBJ1-1
V gene: TRBV19

CDR3 DNA: TGCAGCGTTGCGGAGGCCTACGAGCAGTACTTC
CDR3 protein: CSVAEAYEQYF
D gene: .
clone size: .
J gene: TRBJ2-7
V gene: TRBV29-1

CDR3 DNA: TGTGCCAGCAGCTTAGTTATCGGAGAAACCGGGGAGCTGTTTTTT
CDR3 protein: CASSLVIGETGELFF
D gene: .
clone size: .
J gene: TRBJ2-2
V gene: TRBV7-9

CDR3 DNA: TGTGCCAGCAGTCGAGGACTAGCGGGAGGCGAGCAGTACTTC
CDR3 protein: CASSRGLAGGEQYF
D gene: TRBD2
clone size: .
J gene: TRBJ2-7
V gene: TRBV27

CDR3 DNA: TGCGCCAGCAGCCCGGGACAGGGAGTGGCTGGGGCCAACGTCCTGACTTTC
CDR3 protein: CASSPGQGVAGANVLTF
D gene: TRBD1
clone size: .
J gene: TRBJ2-6
V gene: TRBV5-1

CDR3 DNA: TGTGCCAGCAGCTCTCAGGGGGGGACAGGGGGCATTGGCTACACCTTC
CDR3 protein: CASSSQGGTGGIGYTF
D gene: TRBD1
clone size: .
J gene: TRBJ1-2
V gene: TRBV4-2

CDR3 DNA: TGCGCCAGCAGCTTGGCCGGGGTATACGAGCAGTACTTC
CDR3 protein: CASSLAGVYEQYF
D gene: .
clone size: .
J gene: TRBJ2-7
V gene: TRBV5-1

CDR3 DNA: TGCAGTGCTCAGCGGGGGGTTGAGCAGTTCTTC
CDR3 protein: CSAQRGVEQFF
D gene: TRBD2
clone size: .
J gene: TRBJ2-1
V gene: TRBV20-1

CDR3 DNA: TGTGCCAGCAGCTCCACAGGGGAAGCCGGAAACACCATATATTTT
CDR3 protein: CASSSTGEAGNTIYF
D gene: TRBD1
clone size: .
J gene: TRBJ1-3
V gene: TRBV11-2

CDR3 DNA: TGTGCCAGCAGCGCGACAGGGAATACCTACGAGCAGTACTTC
CDR3 protein: CASSATGNTYEQYF
D gene: TRBD1
clone size: few
J gene: TRBJ2-7
V gene: TRBV9

CDR3 DNA: TGTGCCAGCAGCCACGACAGGGACTCTGGAAACACCATATATTTT
CDR3 protein: CASSHDRDSGNTIYF
D gene: TRBD1
clone size: .
J gene: TRBJ1-3
V gene: TRBV14

CDR3 DNA: TGTGCCAGCAGTTACGGGGCGGGGGCATCCTACGAGCAGTACTTC
CDR3 protein: CASSYGAGASYEQYF
D gene: .
clone size: once
J gene: TRBJ2-7
V gene: TRBV6-5

CDR3 DNA: TGTGCCACCAGCAACCCCGGGACAGGGGTACGAGATGAGCAGTTCTTC
CDR3 protein: CATSNPGTGVRDEQFF
D gene: TRBD1
clone size: .
J gene: TRBJ2-1
V gene: TRBV15

CDR3 DNA: TGTGCCAGCGGTTCCTGGCGGGGCCAATACTTC
CDR3 protein: CASGSWRGQYF
D gene: .
clone size: .
J gene: TRBJ2-5
V gene: TRBV2

CDR3 DNA: TGTGCCAGCAGAATACATATTGATTCACCCCTCCACTTT
CDR3 protein: CASRIHIDSPLHF
D gene: .
clone size: .
J gene: TRBJ1-6
V gene: TRBV11-2

CDR3 DNA: TGTGCCAGTAGTATATACAGCCCGAACACTGAAGCTTTCTTT
CDR3 protein: CASSIYSPNTEAFF
D gene: .
clone size: .
J gene: TRBJ1-1
V gene: TRBV19

CDR3 DNA: TGTGCCAGCAGCTTAGTCTACCTCGGGGAGACCCAGTACTTC
CDR3 protein: CASSLVYLGETQYF
D gene: .
clone size: .
J gene: TRBJ2-5
V gene: TRBV11-2

CDR3 DNA: TGTGCCAGCAGCCAAGAGACTCCGTACGAGCAGTACTTC
CDR3 protein: CASSQETPYEQYF
D gene: .
clone size: .
J gene: TRBJ2-7
V gene: TRBV4-2

CDR3 DNA: TGTGCCAGCAGTTCAGCTAGCGGGAGAAGGTCAGATACGCAGTATTTT
CDR3 protein: CASSSASGRRSDTQYF
D gene: TRBD2
clone size: once
J gene: TRBJ2-3
V gene: TRBV28

CDR3 DNA: TGTGCCAGCGGGCGGGAGGGCCTGATCGACTTC
CDR3 protein: CASGREGLIDF
D gene: TRBD2
clone size: .
J gene: TRBJ2-5
V gene: TRBV7-6

CDR3 DNA: TGTGCCAGCTCAGCCCCTAGCGTGAGCTCCTACGAGCAGTACTTC
CDR3 protein: CASSAPSVSSYEQYF
D gene: .
clone size: .
J gene: TRBJ2-7
V gene: TRBV18